This TCR beta chain was captured in a study of blood T cell repertoires in COVID-19. Original data processing: For nucleated cells, counts were estimated from reference gene primer amplification. Repertoires were generated with immunoSEQ multiplex PCR, while TCRdb's copy carries only in-frame clones and drops some. V, J and clone size are taken as reported in that table, and D and trimming were inferred from the DNA itself. This table has about 200,000 clones, about nine tenths appearing once. J lost 0 bases, V lost 1 base, and 7 bases had no gene match. This CDR3 is built from 17 residues. Germline V CDR1 and CDR2: LNHNV, YYDKDF (reference sequence).

The TCR was taken from a man younger than 30 with active or convalescent COVID-19. The V and J genes are TRBV15 and TRBJ2-3; 7 nucleotides match TRBD1. What was sequenced was peripheral blood. CDR3: CATSRGETGSSTDTQYF. The DNA of the CDR3 is TGTGCCACCAGCAGAGGCGAGACAGGGTCCAGCACAGATACGCAGTATTTT.